A single sample is the source of the 21 T cell receptor beta chains below, sequenced in a study of blood T cell repertoires in COVID-19. Sequenced by immunoSEQ multiplex PCR; TCRdb stores in-frame clones only, minus some. The data contain 160,000 or so clones, about 86% of them singletons. Sequenced: peripheral blood. Receptors were obtained from a woman aged 70 to 79 with COVID-19, enrolled during active disease.

This chain connects TRBV7-3 to TRBJ1-2, with D possibly TRBD1 on 5 matching bases. The germline V gene encodes CDR1 SGHTA and CDR2 FQGTGA. The V end lost 0 bases, the J end lost 4 bases, and 6 bases lay between the germline ends. The CDR3 consists of 13 residues. CDR3 DNA sequence: TGTGCCAGCAGCTTAACCGACAGCTATGGCTACACCTTC. Protein: CASSLTDSYGYTF. Full variable domain (missing parts from reference TRBV7-3 and TRBJ1-2): GAGVSQTPSNKVTEKGKYVELRCDPISGHTALYWYRQSLGQGPEFLIYFQGTGAADDSGLPNDRFFAVRPEGSVSTLKIQRTERGDSAVYLCASSLTDSYGYTFGSGTRLTVV.

This chain connects TRBV9 to TRBJ1-4, with TRBD1 matching over 10 bases. The V gene end was trimmed by 3 bases and the J gene end by 6 bases; junction bases not matched to a gene: 8. Germline CDR1 and CDR2: SGDLS and YYNGEE. This CDR3 spans 16 amino acids. The CDR3 DNA reads as TGTGCCAGCAGCGGAGAAAAGGGACAGGGGTATGAAAAACTGTTTTTT. Translating gives CASSGEKGQGYEKLFF.

This chain uses TRBV5-1 with TRBJ2-2, with 11 bases aligning to TRBD2. This CDR3 region has 18 residues. Germline trimming cut 4 bases from V and 6 bases from J; bases unmatched to any gene: 14. Per the germline V gene, CDR1 is SGHRS and CDR2 is YFSETQ. The CDR3 sequence is CASSPLAGGGAVPGELFF. As DNA, the CDR3 is TGCGCCAGCAGCCCCCTAGCGGGAGGTGGAGCAGTTCCCGGGGAGCTGTTTTTT.

This clone has only a few counts. This chain uses TRBV7-3 with TRBJ2-2; tentatively, D is TRBD1 (5 bases). CDR1 is SGHTA, CDR2 FQGTGA, per germline. V was cut by 2 bases and J by 1 base, with 8 bases left in between. CDR3 size: 15 residues. The CDR3 DNA reads TGTGCCAGCAGCTTACAGGGTGGGAACACCGGGGAGCTGTTTTTT. It translates to CASSLQGGNTGELFF.

This sequence joins TRBV3-1 (or the pseudogene TRBV3-2) and TRBJ2-5; 12 bases are shared with TRBD2. J was trimmed by 7 bases and V by 2 bases; bases with no gene match: 8. The CDR3 consists of 16 residues. The germline gives CDR1 LGHDT, CDR2 YNNKEL (reference sequence). The chain's CDR3 is CASSQRLAGAFGTQYF. Written as DNA, the CDR3 is TGTGCCAGCAGCCAAAGACTAGCGGGGGCTTTTGGGACCCAGTACTTC.

There are a few counts of this clone. The genes are TRBV9 and TRBJ1-5; D possibly corresponds to TRBD1 (5 bases). This CDR3 region has 14 residues. Trimming removed 4 bases from V and 6 bases from J, with 14 bases in between. Germline CDR1 is SGDLS and CDR2 is YYNGEE. The CDR3: CASSTAGRGQPQHF. In DNA form, the CDR3 reads TGTGCCAGCAGCACAGCTGGGAGGGGTCAGCCCCAGCATTTT.

This CDR3 reads CESRTGGTEAFF. In DNA, the CDR3 is TGTGAGTCACGGACAGGGGGCACTGAAGCTTTCTTT. The J gene is TRBJ1-1, the V gene TRBV27, with TRBD1 matching over 10 bases. CDR1 is MNHEY and CDR2 is SMNVEV in the germline V gene (reference sequence). There are 12 residues in the CDR3.

This clone was seen a handful of times. V and J are TRBV4-1 and TRBJ2-7, with 12 bases matching TRBD2. V shed 1 base, J shed 1 base, and the junction held 2 bases outside the gene matches. This CDR3 spans 16 amino acids. The germline gives CDR1 MGHRA, CDR2 YSYEKL. CDR3 bases: TGCGCCAGCAGCCAAGCCGGGACTAGCGGGTCCTACGAGCAGTACTTC. Translating it yields CASSQAGTSGSYEQYF.

The chain uses TRBV10-1 and TRBJ1-5, with D uncertain. CDR1 is WNHNN and CDR2 is SYGVQD in the germline V gene (reference sequence). The CDR3 extends over 13 amino acids. V gave up 8 bases and J gave up 6 bases, with 14 bases separating them. The CDR3 nucleotides read TGCGCCAGCGGTTCCAAAATCAGTCAGCCCCAGCATTTT. Its translation is CASGSKISQPQHF.

The chain joins TRBV10-3 to TRBJ2-1, with TRBD2 identical over 8 bases. CDR1 and CDR2 from the germline V gene are ENHRY and SYGVKD. This CDR3 is built from 15 residues. The ends lost 0 bases at V and 7 bases at J; junction bases unmatched: 5. CDR3 nucleotide sequence: TGTGCCATCAGTGAGTCTGGAGCGGGGGCTAATGAGCAGTTCTTC. It codes for CAISESGAGANEQFF.

The gene calls are TRBV5-1 and TRBJ2-5; 7 positions agree with TRBD1. This CDR3 has 14 residues. V lost 4 bases and J lost 7; bases outside the gene matches: 10. From germline, CDR1 is SGHRS and CDR2 YFSETQ. CDR3 sequence (DNA): TGCGCCAGCAGCATCAACCAGGGGGTCGGGACCCAGTACTTC. Protein sequence: CASSINQGVGTQYF.

The chain combines TRBV7-2 with TRBJ1-2; 10 bases map to TRBD1. The J segment lost 8 bases and the V segment lost 5 bases, leaving 8 bases of the junction unmatched. Germline assignment: CDR1 SGHTA and CDR2 FQGNSA. The CDR3 has 14 amino acids. For the CDR3, the DNA is TGTGCCAGCAGCCCAGACAGGGGGCGTCTAGGCTACACCTTC. Amino acids: CASSPDRGRLGYTF.

V usage is TRBV18 and J usage is TRBJ2-7; TRBD1 is a possible D gene (6 bases). CDR3 length: 14 amino acids. Trimming pared 5 bases from V and 6 bases from J, leaving 17 bases between. From germline, CDR1 is KGHSH and CDR2 LQKENI. CDR3 bases: TGTGCCAGCTCATTCTCGGGGCAGGGGTCCGAGCAGTACTTC. Translated: CASSFSGQGSEQYF.

The chain employs TRBV29-1 and TRBJ2-7; 8 nucleotides match TRBD1. Looked up from germline, CDR1 is SQVTM and CDR2 is ANQGSEA. After removal of 4 bases from V and 3 bases from J, the junction contained 8 bases not matched to a gene. The CDR3 has 14 amino acids. The CDR3 is CSVGRGQGLYEQYF. The CDR3 DNA follows: TGCAGCGTTGGACGAGGACAGGGCCTCTACGAGCAGTACTTC.

V and J are TRBV9 and TRBJ1-1, with unresolved D. This CDR3 comprises 14 residues. The V and J ends lost 0 bases and 5 bases respectively, with 11 bases between them. The germline CDR1 and CDR2 sequences are SGDLS and YYNGEE. The CDR3 is CASSVGGGWTEAFF. The CDR3 DNA follows: TGTGCCAGCAGCGTAGGGGGAGGGTGGACTGAAGCTTTCTTT. The entire variable domain, with the rest obtained from reference TRBV9 and TRBJ1-1, is as follows: DSGVTQTPKHLITATGQRVTLRCSPRSGDLSVYWYQQSLDQGLQFLIQYYNGEERAKGNILERFSAQQFPDLHSELNLSSLELGDSALYFCASSVGGGWTEAFFGQGTRLTVV.

This clone has just a few counts. CDR3 protein: CASSTWTARNTIYF. CDR3 nucleotide sequence: TGTGCCAGCAGCACATGGACAGCCCGAAACACCATATATTTT. The chain couples TRBV7-9 to TRBJ1-3; possibly TRBD1 for D (6 bases). This CDR3 has 14 residues. CDR1 SEHNR and CDR2 FQNEAQ come from the germline V gene (reference sequence). V was shortened by 5 bases and J by 5 bases, with 13 bases between the two germline ends.

A note on this clone: Sequence at one end of the junction differs from germline and may be a read error. The V call is TRBV6-1, the J call TRBJ1-3; D possibly corresponds to TRBD1 (5 bases). This CDR3 contains 13 residues. Germline-derived CDR1 and CDR2 are MNHNS and SASEGT. The chain's CDR3 is CASSDWGGTTIYF. CDR3 bases: TGTGCCAGCAGTGATTGGGGGGGAACCACCATATATTTT.

The J gene is TRBJ2-1, the V gene TRBV5-1; 7 nucleotides align to TRBD1. The germline V gene encodes CDR1 SGHRS and CDR2 YFSETQ. With 4 bases clipped from V and 15 bases from J, the junction kept 7 bases outside the gene matches. This CDR3 has 11 residues. CDR3 nucleotides: TGCGCCAGCAGCACCGGGACAGTCGCGTTCTTC. It codes for CASSTGTVAFF.

The chain uses TRBV5-1 and TRBJ2-7; a weak D match, TRBD1 (5 bases). Trimming removed 0 bases from V and 3 bases from J, with 10 bases in between. CDR3 size: 14 residues. Germline-derived CDR1 and CDR2 are SGHRS and YFSETQ. The CDR3 DNA reads TGCGCCAGCAGCTTGGCAGGGTCGGGCTACGAGCAGTACTTC. Amino acids: CASSLAGSGYEQYF.

The chain is built from TRBV7-2 and TRBJ2-5, with D perhaps TRBD1 (5 bases). V lost 0 bases and J lost 3, with 5 bases in between. Germline CDR1 reads SGHTA; CDR2 reads FQGNSA. The CDR3 extends over 13 amino acids. The DNA of the CDR3 is TGTGCCAGCAGCTTAGCCAGGGAAGAGACCCAGTACTTC. Protein: CASSLAREETQYF.

The chain uses TRBV3-1 (or the pseudogene TRBV3-2) and TRBJ1-4; a weak D match, TRBD1 (5 bases). Per germline, CDR1 LGHDT and CDR2 YNNKEL (reference sequence). V dropped 4 bases and J dropped 4 bases, with 16 bases sitting between them. This CDR3 contains 16 residues. The CDR3 spells CASSRFGAVGNEKLFF. CDR3 nucleotide sequence: TGTGCCAGCAGCCGGTTTGGGGCGGTGGGTAATGAAAAACTGTTTTTT.